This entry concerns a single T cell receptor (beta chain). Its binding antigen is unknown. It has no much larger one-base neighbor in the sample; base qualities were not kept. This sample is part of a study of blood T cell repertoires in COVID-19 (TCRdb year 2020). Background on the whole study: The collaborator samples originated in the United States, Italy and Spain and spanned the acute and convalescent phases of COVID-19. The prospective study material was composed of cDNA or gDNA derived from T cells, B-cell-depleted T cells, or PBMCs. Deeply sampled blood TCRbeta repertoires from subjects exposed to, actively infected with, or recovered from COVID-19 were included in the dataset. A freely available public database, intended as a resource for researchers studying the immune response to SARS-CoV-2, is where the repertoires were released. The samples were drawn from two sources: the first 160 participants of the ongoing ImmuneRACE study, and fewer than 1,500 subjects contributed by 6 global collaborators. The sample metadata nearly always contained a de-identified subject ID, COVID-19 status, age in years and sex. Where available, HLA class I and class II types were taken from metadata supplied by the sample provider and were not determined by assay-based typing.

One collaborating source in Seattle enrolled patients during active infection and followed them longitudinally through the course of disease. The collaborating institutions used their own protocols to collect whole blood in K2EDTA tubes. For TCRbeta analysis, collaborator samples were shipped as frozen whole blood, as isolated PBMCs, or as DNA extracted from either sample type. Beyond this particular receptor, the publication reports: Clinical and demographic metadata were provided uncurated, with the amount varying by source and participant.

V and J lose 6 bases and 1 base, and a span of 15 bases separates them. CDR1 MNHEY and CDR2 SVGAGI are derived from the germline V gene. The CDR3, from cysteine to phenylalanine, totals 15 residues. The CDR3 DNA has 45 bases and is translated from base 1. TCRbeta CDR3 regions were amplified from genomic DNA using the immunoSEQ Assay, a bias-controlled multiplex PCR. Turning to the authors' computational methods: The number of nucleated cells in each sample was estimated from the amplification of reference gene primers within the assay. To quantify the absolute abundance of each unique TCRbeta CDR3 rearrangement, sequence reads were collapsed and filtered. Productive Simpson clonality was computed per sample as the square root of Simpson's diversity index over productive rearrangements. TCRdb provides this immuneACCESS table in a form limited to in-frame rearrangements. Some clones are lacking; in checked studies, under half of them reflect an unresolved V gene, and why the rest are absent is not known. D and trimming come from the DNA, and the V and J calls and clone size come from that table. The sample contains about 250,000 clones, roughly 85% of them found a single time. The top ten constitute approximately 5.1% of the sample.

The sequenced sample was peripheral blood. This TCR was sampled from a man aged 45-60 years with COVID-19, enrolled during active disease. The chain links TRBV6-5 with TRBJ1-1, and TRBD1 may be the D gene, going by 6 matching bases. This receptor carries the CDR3 CASRAYRVKNTEAFF. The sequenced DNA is TGTGCCAGCAGGGCTTACAGGGTAAAGAACACTGAAGCTTTCTTT.